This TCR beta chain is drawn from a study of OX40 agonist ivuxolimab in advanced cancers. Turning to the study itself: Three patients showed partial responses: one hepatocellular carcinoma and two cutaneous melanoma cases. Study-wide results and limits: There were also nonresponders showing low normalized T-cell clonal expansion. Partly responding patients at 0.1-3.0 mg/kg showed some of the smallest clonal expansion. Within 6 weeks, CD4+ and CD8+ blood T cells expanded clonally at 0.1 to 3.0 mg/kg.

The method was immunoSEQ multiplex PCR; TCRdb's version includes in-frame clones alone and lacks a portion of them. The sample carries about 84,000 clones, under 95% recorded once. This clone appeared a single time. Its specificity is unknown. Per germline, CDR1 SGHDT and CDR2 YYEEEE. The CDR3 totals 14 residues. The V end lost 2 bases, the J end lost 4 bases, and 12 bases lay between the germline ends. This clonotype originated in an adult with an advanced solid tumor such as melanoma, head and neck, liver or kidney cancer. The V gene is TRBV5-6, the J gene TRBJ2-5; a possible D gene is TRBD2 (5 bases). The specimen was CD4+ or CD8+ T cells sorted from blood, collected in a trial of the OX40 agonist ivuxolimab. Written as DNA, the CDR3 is TGTGCCAGCAGCTTTAGCGTTGGGAGAGAGACCCAGTACTTC. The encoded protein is CASSFSVGRETQYF. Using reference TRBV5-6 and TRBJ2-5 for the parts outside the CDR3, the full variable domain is DAGVTQSPTHLIKTRGQQVTLRCSPKSGHDTVSWYQQALGQGPQFIFQYYEEEERQRGNFPDRFSGHQFPNYSSELNVNALLLGDSALYLCASSFSVGRETQYFGPGTRLLVL.